The 8 T cell receptor beta chains listed next were all sequenced from one sample in a study of sequential checkpoint blockade in melanoma. Stated treatment: randomized to nivolumab then ipilimumab (arm A) or the reverse (arm B). Some clones are missing from TCRdb's copy, which holds only in-frame ones; the method was immunoSEQ multiplex PCR. The sample yields around 13,000 clones, about 73% seen once. This specimen consisted of CD8+ T cells sorted from blood (inferred from file names), obtained from a patient given nivolumab and ipilimumab in sequence. These receptors came from a human donor with melanoma.

The V and J genes are TRBV2 and TRBJ2-1, with a weak D call TRBD1 (5 bases). Germline loops: CDR1 SNHLY, CDR2 FYNNEI. The CDR3 sequence is 14 residues long. The ends were cut back, 11 bases at V and 0 bases at J, with 14 bases in the middle. CDR3 sequence: CAPQDRLSYNEQFF. The DNA of the CDR3 is TGTGCCCCCCAAGACAGACTCTCCTACAATGAGCAGTTCTTC.

The V and J genes are TRBV7-9 and TRBJ1-1, with D perhaps TRBD1 (6 bases). This CDR3 is built from 13 residues. Deletions cut 0 bases from V and 7 bases from J, with 9 bases between. From germline, CDR1 is SEHNR and CDR2 FQNEAQ (reference sequence). The CDR3 reads CASSLALDSEAFF. CDR3 sequence (DNA): TGTGCCAGCAGCTTAGCGCTGGACAGTGAAGCTTTCTTT. Supplemented by reference TRBV7-9 and TRBJ1-1, the full variable domain reads DTGVSQNPRHKITKRGQNVTFRCDPISEHNRLYWYRQTLGQGPEFLTYFQNEAQLEKSRLLSDRFSAERPKGSFSTLEIQRTEQGDSAMYLCASSLALDSEAFFGQGTRLTVV.

The rearrangement joins TRBV19 to TRBJ2-1; perhaps TRBD2 as D (6 bases). CDR3 length: 15 residues. The V gene's germline CDR1 is LNHDA and CDR2 SQIVND (reference sequence). The V end lost 5 bases, the J end lost 7 bases, and 18 bases lay between the germline ends. The DNA for the CDR3 is TGTGCCAGTAGTGTATCATTGGCGGGGCGAAATGAGCAGTTCTTC. Translated, it gives CASSVSLAGRNEQFF.

The chain employs TRBV2 and TRBJ1-4, with TRBD1 matching over 9 bases. V lost 6 bases, J lost 5 bases, and 7 bases stayed unmatched. CDR1 is SNHLY, CDR2 FYNNEI, per germline. This CDR3 region has 15 residues. The CDR3 spells CASRRGQGRNEKLFF. DNA of the CDR3: TGTGCCAGCAGGCGCGGACAGGGGCGAAATGAAAAACTGTTTTTT.

This clone was observed once. The rearrangement links TRBV4-2 to TRBJ2-4; a weak D match, TRBD2 (6 bases). CDR1 and CDR2 from the germline V gene are LGHNA and YNFKEQ. Between the trimmed V and J ends, which lost 1 base and 7 bases, there was a span of 14 bases. This CDR3 spans 15 amino acids. CDR3 amino acids: CASSQGTGDENIQYF. CDR3 in DNA: TGTGCCAGCAGCCAAGGGACGGGAGATGAGAACATTCAGTACTTC.

The genes are TRBV9 and TRBJ2-3, with TRBD1 matching over 8 bases. CDR1 is SGDLS and CDR2 is YYNGEE in the germline V gene. Trimming cost V 0 bases and J 4 bases; bases outside gene matches: 4. This CDR3 spans 15 amino acids. The CDR3 region has the DNA TGTGCCAGCAGCGTAGTTGGACAGGGTTCAGATACGCAGTATTTT. It is translated as CASSVVGQGSDTQYF.

The V call is TRBV10-3, the J call TRBJ2-4; TRBD1 matches 7 bases. V lost 10 bases to trimming and J lost 3 bases; unmatched junction nucleotides: 3. CDR1 is ENHRY, CDR2 SYGVKD, per germline. The length of the CDR3 is 12 residues. This CDR3 reads CATQGDKNIQYF. CDR3 sequence (DNA): TGTGCCACCCAGGGGGACAAAAACATTCAGTACTTC.

The chain employs TRBV6-5 and TRBJ2-1; 9 positions agree with TRBD2. CDR3 length: 16 residues. V lost 1 base, J lost 8 bases, and 9 bases stayed unmatched. Germline-derived CDR1 and CDR2 are MNHEY and SVGAGI. CDR3 DNA sequence: TGTGCCAGCAGTTACTTTGCGGGAGGGCCGGGGGATGAGCAGTTCTTC. Its protein product is CASSYFAGGPGDEQFF.